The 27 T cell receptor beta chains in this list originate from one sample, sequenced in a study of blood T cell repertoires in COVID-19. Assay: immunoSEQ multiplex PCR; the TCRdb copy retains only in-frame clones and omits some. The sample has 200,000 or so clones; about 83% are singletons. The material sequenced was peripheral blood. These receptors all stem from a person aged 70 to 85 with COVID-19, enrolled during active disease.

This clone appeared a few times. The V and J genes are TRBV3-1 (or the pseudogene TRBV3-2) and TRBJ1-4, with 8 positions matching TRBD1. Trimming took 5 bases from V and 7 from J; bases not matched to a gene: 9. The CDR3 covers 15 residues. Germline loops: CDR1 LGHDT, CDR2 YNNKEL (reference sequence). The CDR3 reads CASSKLTGTGEKLFF. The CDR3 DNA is TGTGCCAGCAGCAAGCTAACAGGGACAGGTGAAAAACTGTTTTTT.

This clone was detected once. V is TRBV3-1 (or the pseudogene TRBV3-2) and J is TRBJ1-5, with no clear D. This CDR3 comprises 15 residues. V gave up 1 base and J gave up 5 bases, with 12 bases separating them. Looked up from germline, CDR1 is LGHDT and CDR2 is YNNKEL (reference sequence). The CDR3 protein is CASSQGRQVYQPQHF. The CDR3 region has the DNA TGTGCCAGCAGCCAAGGTAGGCAGGTATATCAGCCCCAGCATTTT.

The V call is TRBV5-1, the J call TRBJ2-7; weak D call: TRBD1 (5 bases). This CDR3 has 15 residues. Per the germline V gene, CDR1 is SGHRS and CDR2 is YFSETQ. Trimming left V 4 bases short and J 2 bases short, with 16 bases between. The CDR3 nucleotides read TGCGCCAGCAGCATATCCTCGCAGGGCACCTACGAGCAGTACTTC. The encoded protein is CASSISSQGTYEQYF.

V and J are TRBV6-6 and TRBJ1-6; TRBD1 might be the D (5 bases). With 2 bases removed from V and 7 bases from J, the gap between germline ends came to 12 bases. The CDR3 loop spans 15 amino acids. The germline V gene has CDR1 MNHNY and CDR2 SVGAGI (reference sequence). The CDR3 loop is CASSYVGGSNSPLHF. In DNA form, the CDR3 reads TGTGCCAGCAGTTACGTCGGGGGTTCGAATTCACCCCTCCACTTT.

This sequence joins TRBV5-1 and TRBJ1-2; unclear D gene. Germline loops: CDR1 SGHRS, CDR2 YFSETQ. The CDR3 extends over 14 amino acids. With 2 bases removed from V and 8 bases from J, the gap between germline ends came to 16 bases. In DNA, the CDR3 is TGCGCCAGCAGCTTTGAGGTCGGCCAAAGGGGCTACACCTTC. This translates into CASSFEVGQRGYTF.

Here the CDR3 reads CAISGGYGNTIYF. The CDR3 nucleotides read TGTGCCATCAGCGGGGGGTATGGAAACACCATATATTTT. The chain combines TRBV10-3 with TRBJ1-3, with D maybe TRBD1 (5 bases). Trimming left V 6 bases short and J 3 bases short, with 9 bases between. The CDR3 covers 13 residues. Per germline, CDR1 ENHRY and CDR2 SYGVKD.

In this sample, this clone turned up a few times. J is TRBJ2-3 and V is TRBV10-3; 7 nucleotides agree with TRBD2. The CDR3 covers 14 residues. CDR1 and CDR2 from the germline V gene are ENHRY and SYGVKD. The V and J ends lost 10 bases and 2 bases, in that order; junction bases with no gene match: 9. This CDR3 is CATAARGDTDTQYF. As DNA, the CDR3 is TGTGCCACCGCTGCCCGGGGGGACACAGATACGCAGTATTTT.

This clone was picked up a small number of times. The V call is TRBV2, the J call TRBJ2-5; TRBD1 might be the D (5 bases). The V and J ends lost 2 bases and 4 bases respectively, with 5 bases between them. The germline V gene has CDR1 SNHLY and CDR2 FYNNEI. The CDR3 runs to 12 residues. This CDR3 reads CASSERGETQYF. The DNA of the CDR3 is TGTGCCAGCAGTGAAAGGGGAGAGACCCAGTACTTC.

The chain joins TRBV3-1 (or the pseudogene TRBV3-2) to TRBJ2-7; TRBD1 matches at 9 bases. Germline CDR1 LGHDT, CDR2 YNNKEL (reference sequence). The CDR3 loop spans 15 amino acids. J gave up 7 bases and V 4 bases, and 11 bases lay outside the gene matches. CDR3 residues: CASSPPGTGYLEQYF. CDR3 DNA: TGTGCCAGCAGCCCGCCCGGGACAGGGTACTTGGAGCAGTACTTC.

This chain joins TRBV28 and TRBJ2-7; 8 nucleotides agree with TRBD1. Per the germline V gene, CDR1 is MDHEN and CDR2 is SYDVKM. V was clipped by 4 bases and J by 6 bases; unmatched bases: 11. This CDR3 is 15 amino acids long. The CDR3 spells CASSSAGWTGPEQYF. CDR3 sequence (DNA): TGTGCCAGCAGTTCGGCGGGGTGGACAGGGCCCGAGCAGTACTTC.

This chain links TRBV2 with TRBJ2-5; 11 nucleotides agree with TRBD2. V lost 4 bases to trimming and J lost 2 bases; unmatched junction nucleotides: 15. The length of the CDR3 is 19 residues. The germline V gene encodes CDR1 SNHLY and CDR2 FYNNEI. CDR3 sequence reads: CASSVGPSGGLGIQETQYF. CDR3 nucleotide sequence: TGTGCCAGCAGTGTGGGCCCTAGCGGGGGGTTAGGAATACAAGAGACCCAGTACTTC. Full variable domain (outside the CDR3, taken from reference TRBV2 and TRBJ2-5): EPEVTQTPSHQVTQMGQEVILRCVPISNHLYFYWYRQILGQKVEFLVSFYNNEISEKSEIFDDQFSVERPDGSNFTLKIRSTKLEDSAMYFCASSVGPSGGLGIQETQYFGPGTRLLVL.

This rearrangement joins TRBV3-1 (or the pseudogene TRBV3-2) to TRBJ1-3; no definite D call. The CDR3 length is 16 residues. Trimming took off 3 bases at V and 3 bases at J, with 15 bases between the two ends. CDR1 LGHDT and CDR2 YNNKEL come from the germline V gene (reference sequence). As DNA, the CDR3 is TGTGCCAGCAGCCAGTACCGAACGCCGGGTGGAAACACCATATATTTT. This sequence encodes CASSQYRTPGGNTIYF.

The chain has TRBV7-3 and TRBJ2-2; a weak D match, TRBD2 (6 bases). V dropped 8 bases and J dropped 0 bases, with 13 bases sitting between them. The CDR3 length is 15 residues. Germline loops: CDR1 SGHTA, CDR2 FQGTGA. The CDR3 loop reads CASSRASANTGELFF. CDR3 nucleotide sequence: TGTGCCAGCTCTAGGGCTAGCGCGAACACCGGGGAGCTGTTTTTT.

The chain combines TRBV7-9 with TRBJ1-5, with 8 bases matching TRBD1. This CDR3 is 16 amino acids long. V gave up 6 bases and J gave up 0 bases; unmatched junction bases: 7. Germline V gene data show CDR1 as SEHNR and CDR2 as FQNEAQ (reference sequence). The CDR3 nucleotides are TGTGCCAGCAGTCGGACAGGGACTTCTAGCAATCAGCCCCAGCATTTT. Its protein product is CASSRTGTSSNQPQHF.

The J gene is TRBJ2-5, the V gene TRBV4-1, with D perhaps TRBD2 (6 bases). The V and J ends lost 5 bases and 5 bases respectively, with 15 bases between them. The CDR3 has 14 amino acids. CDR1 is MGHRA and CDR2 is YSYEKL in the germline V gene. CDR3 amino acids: CASSTIPGDETQYF. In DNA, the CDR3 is TGCGCCAGCAGCACGATCCCGGGGGACGAGACCCAGTACTTC.

The CDR3 nucleotides are TGTGCCAGCAGTTACCGGGGGAGCGAGCGAGATACGCAGTATTTT. As protein: CASSYRGSERDTQYF. The genes are TRBV6-2 or TRBV6-3 and TRBJ2-3; weak D call: TRBD2 (6 bases). Trimming shortened V by 2 bases and J by 5 bases, and 14 bases separated the two germline ends. CDR1 is MNHEY and CDR2 is SVGEGT in the germline V gene. The CDR3 runs to 15 residues.

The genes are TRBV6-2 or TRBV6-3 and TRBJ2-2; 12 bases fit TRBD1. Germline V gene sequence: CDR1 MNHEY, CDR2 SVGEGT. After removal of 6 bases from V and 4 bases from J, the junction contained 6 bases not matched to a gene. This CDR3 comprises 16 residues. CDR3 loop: CASSGTGGLGTGELFF. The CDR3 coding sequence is TGTGCCAGCAGCGGGACAGGGGGCTTGGGCACCGGGGAGCTGTTTTTT.

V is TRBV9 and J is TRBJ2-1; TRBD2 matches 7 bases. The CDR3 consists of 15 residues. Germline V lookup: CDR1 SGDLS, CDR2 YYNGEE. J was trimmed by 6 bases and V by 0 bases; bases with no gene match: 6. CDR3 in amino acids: CASSVAGGIINEQFF. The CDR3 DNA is TGTGCCAGCAGCGTAGCGGGAGGAATAATCAATGAGCAGTTCTTC.

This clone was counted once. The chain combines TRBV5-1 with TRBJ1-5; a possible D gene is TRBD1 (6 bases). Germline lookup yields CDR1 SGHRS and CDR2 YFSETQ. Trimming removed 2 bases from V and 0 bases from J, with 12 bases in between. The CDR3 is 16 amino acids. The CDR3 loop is CASSFGGADSNQPQHF. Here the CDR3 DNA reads TGCGCCAGCAGCTTCGGGGGGGCGGATAGCAATCAGCCCCAGCATTTT.

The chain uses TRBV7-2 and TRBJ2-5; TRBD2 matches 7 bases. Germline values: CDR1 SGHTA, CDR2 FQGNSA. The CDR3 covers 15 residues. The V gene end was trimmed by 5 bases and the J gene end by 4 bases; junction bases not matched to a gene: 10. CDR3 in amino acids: CASSKGLDSRETQYF. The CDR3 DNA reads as TGTGCCAGCAGCAAAGGACTAGACTCAAGAGAGACCCAGTACTTC.

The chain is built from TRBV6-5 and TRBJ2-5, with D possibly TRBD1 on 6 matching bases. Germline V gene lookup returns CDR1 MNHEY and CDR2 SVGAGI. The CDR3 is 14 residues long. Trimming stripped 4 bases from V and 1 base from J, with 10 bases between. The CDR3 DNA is TGTGCCAGCAGTTCCTTGGGGGCCCAAGAGACCCAGTACTTC. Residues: CASSSLGAQETQYF.

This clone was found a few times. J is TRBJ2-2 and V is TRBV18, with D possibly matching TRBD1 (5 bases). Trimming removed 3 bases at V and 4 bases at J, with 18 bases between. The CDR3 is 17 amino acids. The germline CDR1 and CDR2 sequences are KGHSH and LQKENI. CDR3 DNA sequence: TGTGCCAGCTCACCGCGACAGTCGGGCGATTCCACCGGGGAGCTGTTTTTT. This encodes CASSPRQSGDSTGELFF.

The CDR3 nucleotides read TGTGCCAGCAGTTCCCGAGCGGGAGGGGAGTACTTC. Amino acids: CASSSRAGGEYF. The chain couples TRBV6-2 or TRBV6-3 to TRBJ2-7; 10 positions match TRBD2. V dropped 4 bases and J dropped 11; count of bases not matched to a gene: 5. Germline assignment: CDR1 MNHEY and CDR2 SVGEGT. The CDR3 runs 12 residues.

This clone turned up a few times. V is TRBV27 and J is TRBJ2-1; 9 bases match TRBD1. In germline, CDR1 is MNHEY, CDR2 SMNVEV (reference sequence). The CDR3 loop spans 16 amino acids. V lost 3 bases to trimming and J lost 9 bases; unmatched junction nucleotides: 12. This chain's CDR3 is CASSFEMGTGWSEQFF. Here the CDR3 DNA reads TGTGCCAGCAGTTTTGAGATGGGGACAGGGTGGTCTGAGCAGTTCTTC.

CDR3 amino acids: CASSYGGQGLGEQYF. The DNA for the CDR3 is TGTGCCAGCAGTTACGGAGGACAGGGTTTGGGCGAGCAGTACTTC. The genes are TRBV6-5 and TRBJ2-7; 8 bases map to TRBD1. Trimming removed 2 bases from V and 6 bases from J; junction bases left unmatched: 9. The germline gives CDR1 MNHEY, CDR2 SVGAGI. CDR3 size: 15 residues.

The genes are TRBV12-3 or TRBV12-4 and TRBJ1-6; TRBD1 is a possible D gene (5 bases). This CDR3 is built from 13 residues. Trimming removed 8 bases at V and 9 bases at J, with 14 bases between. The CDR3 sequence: CASGTPGGSPLHF. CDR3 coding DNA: TGTGCCAGCGGGACTCCCGGGGGTTCACCCCTCCACTTT.

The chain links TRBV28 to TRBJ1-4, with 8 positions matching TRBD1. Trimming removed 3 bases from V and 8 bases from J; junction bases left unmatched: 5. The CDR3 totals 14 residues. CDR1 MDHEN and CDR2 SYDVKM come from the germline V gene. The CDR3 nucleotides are TGTGCCAGCAGTTTTCTACAGGGGGGGGAAAAACTGTTTTTT. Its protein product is CASSFLQGGEKLFF.